The TCR beta chain described here comes from a study of blood T cell repertoires in COVID-19. Profiled with immunoSEQ multiplex PCR; TCRdb holds only in-frame clones, not every one. Of some 150,000 clones in the sample, roughly 81% were seen once. Germline CDR1 MGHRA, CDR2 YSYEKL. The CDR3 totals 17 residues. The J segment lost 2 bases and the V segment lost 4 bases, leaving 10 bases of the junction unmatched. The chain recombines TRBV4-1 with TRBJ1-3, with 8 bases that match TRBD1. The clonotype was recovered from a human donor with acute or convalescent COVID-19. The donor label of this sample is uncertain. Source material: peripheral blood. In DNA, the CDR3 is TGCGCCAGCAGCCCCCAGGGGGCCGGGCTGGCTGGAAACACCATATATTTT. Protein: CASSPQGAGLAGNTIYF.